Listed below are T cell receptor beta chains from one sample, sequenced in a study of radiation and T cells in renal cell carcinoma. Sequencing was performed with immunoSEQ multiplex PCR; in TCRdb, only in-frame clones are kept and a portion is missing. The sample shows roughly 120,000 clones, roughly 80% of them seen only once. Here the sequenced sample was blood, taken from a patient whose treatment included radiotherapy and nephrectomy. The receptor set was obtained from a woman in her fifties or sixties with renal cell carcinoma. Each CDR3 is given with its conserved first and last residue. Fields, in order: J gene, clone size, D gene, V gene, CDR3 DNA, CDR3 protein. D genes are given only for firm matches. Some rows have no size entry. The others give once, few or many, or a class for an expanded clone.

TRBJ1-6,NA,TRBD1,TRBV9,TGTGCCAGCAGCGCCTTGACAGGGGTCGGAAATTCACCCCTCCACTTT,CASSALTGVGNSPLHF
TRBJ1-2,NA,NA,TRBV5-1,TGCGCCAGCAGCTCGGACGGGGACTATGGCTACACCTTC,CASSSDGDYGYTF
TRBJ2-2,NA,NA,TRBV13,TGTGCCAGCAGCTCCACCCCCTGGGTGGGGGAGCTGTTTTTT,CASSSTPWVGELFF
TRBJ1-2,NA,NA,TRBV16,TGTGCCAGCAGCCAATCGGTCAGGGGTTTTTCGATTGATGGCTACACCTTC,CASSQSVRGFSIDGYTF
TRBJ1-2,NA,NA,TRBV7-2,TGTGCCAGCAGCCTCGGACTCTCGGGCTATGGCTACACCTTC,CASSLGLSGYGYTF
TRBJ2-1,NA,NA,TRBV5-1,TGCGCCAGCAGCCCCGCACTCCTTCTAAGCTCCTACAATGAGCAGTTCTTC,CASSPALLLSSYNEQFF
TRBJ2-1,NA,NA,TRBV5-1,TGCGCCAGCAGCATATTCAGACAGGCCGGTGAGCAGTTCTTC,CASSIFRQAGEQFF
TRBJ2-3,NA,TRBD2,TRBV9,TGTGCCAGCAGCGTAGCCCAGCGGGGGTTTCCGGATACGCAGTATTTT,CASSVAQRGFPDTQYF
TRBJ1-6,few,TRBD1,TRBV30,TGTGCCTGGAGTCCCGGACAGGGGGCATCACCCCTCCACTTT,CAWSPGQGASPLHF
TRBJ2-7,NA,NA,TRBV5-1,TGCGCCAGCAGCTTGGGGACTCCCCCTAGGTACTTC,CASSLGTPPRYF
TRBJ2-2,NA,TRBD2,TRBV28,TGTGCCAGCAGGGGAGCGGGAGGGCTGCGTGGGACCGGGGAGCTGTTTTTT,CASRGAGGLRGTGELFF
TRBJ1-3,NA,NA,TRBV19,TGTGCCAGTAGTCCCGAGGAGGGATATGGAAACACCATATATTTT,CASSPEEGYGNTIYF
TRBJ1-2,NA,NA,TRBV28,TGTGCCAGCATACAACCAAGGGAGAACTATGGCTACACCTTC,CASIQPRENYGYTF
TRBJ2-5,NA,NA,TRBV4-1,TGCGCCAGCAGCTCAGAAGAGAGGGAGACCCAGTACTTC,CASSSEERETQYF
TRBJ1-1,NA,NA,TRBV5-1,TGCGCCAGCCGTCTTGAGGGAGCTGAAGCTTTCTTT,CASRLEGAEAFF
TRBJ1-1,few,NA,TRBV4-1,TGCGCCAGCAGCCAAATCGACAGGCCAGACACTGAAGCTTTCTTT,CASSQIDRPDTEAFF
TRBJ2-7,NA,TRBD1,TRBV6-5,TGTGCCAGCAGTTTGGGGACAGTCTACGAGCAGTACTTC,CASSLGTVYEQYF
TRBJ2-7,NA,TRBD1,TRBV27,TGTGCCAGCAGCCCACAGGGGGCGTACTACGAGCAGTACTTC,CASSPQGAYYEQYF
TRBJ2-2,NA,TRBD1,TRBV9,TGTGCCAGCAGCGTAGAACAGGGGCTAAACACCGGGGAGCTGTTTTTT,CASSVEQGLNTGELFF
TRBJ1-5,NA,NA,TRBV2,TGTGCCAGCAGTGTGAATCAGCCCCAGCATTTT,CASSVNQPQHF
TRBJ2-1,NA,TRBD1,TRBV6-5,TGTGCCAGCAGTCCTTGGGGGGACAGGGGGGATGAGCAGTTCTTC,CASSPWGDRGDEQFF
TRBJ2-4,NA,TRBD2,TRBV19,TGTGCCAGTAGTATGGGGTCTAGCGGGAACATTCAGTACTTC,CASSMGSSGNIQYF
TRBJ1-2,NA,NA,TRBV5-3,TGTGCCAGAAGCTTGAGGAAGGGGCAGGGAAGTTGTGATGGCTACACCTTC,CARSLRKGQGSCDGYTF
TRBJ2-1,NA,NA,TRBV15,TGTGCCACCAGCGAAACAGCGGCCATCTACAATGAGCAGTTCTTC,CATSETAAIYNEQFF
TRBJ1-6,NA,TRBD1,TRBV2,TGTGCCAGCACCCTAATTGGACAGGGGGCGAGTAATTCACCCCTCCACTTT,CASTLIGQGASNSPLHF
TRBJ2-7,NA,TRBD1,TRBV2,TGTGCCAGCGCCGACAGGGGCCCCTACGAGCAGTACTTC,CASADRGPYEQYF
TRBJ2-3,NA,NA,TRBV7-2,TGTGCCAGCAGCCCCCTGGGTCGAAGGGGTACGCAGTATTTT,CASSPLGRRGTQYF
TRBJ1-1,few,TRBD1,TRBV7-3,TGTGCCAGCAGCGGCGGACAGGGAGATGAAGCTTTCTTT,CASSGGQGDEAFF
TRBJ1-1,NA,NA,TRBV7-5,TGTGCCAGAAGCTTCAGAGGGACAGCTTTCTTT,CARSFRGTAFF
TRBJ1-6,NA,NA,TRBV7-9,TGTGCCATAAAACTGGACAGTCTCTATAATTCACCCCTCCACTTT,CAIKLDSLYNSPLHF
TRBJ1-3,many,TRBD1,TRBV7-9,TGTGCCAGCAGCCCCGGGGGACAGGGACCCAACTCTGGAAACACCATATATTTT,CASSPGGQGPNSGNTIYF
TRBJ2-3,NA,NA,TRBV11-3,TGTGCCAGCAGCTTAACGGTGGATACGCAGTATTTT,CASSLTVDTQYF
TRBJ2-7,NA,TRBD2,TRBV6-6,TGTGCCAGCAGTTACCCCGACGGGGGGAGGGAGCAGTACTTC,CASSYPDGGREQYF
TRBJ2-5,NA,NA,TRBV7-9,TGTGCCAGCAGCTTACTCTCGGAGACCCAGTACTTC,CASSLLSETQYF
TRBJ1-6,NA,NA,TRBV9,TGTGCCAGCAGCGGTCGTGTCGACGGGGGAAATTCACCCCTCCACTTT,CASSGRVDGGNSPLHF
TRBJ1-1,few,NA,TRBV6-4,TGTGCCAGCAGTGAAAGGGGGGGGGAAAACACTGAAGCTTTCTTT,CASSERGGENTEAFF
TRBJ2-1,NA,TRBD2,TRBV6-5,TGTGCCAGCAGGGGACTAGCGGATCCCGGGGATGAGCAGTTCTTC,CASRGLADPGDEQFF
TRBJ2-1,NA,NA,TRBV4-3,TGCGCCAGCAGCCAAGATCTCCTAACGGGCGCGTACAATGAGCAGTTCTTC,CASSQDLLTGAYNEQFF
TRBJ1-6,NA,TRBD1,TRBV10-3,TGTGCCATCAGTCGGGACAGGGATAATTCACCCCTCCACTTT,CAISRDRDNSPLHF